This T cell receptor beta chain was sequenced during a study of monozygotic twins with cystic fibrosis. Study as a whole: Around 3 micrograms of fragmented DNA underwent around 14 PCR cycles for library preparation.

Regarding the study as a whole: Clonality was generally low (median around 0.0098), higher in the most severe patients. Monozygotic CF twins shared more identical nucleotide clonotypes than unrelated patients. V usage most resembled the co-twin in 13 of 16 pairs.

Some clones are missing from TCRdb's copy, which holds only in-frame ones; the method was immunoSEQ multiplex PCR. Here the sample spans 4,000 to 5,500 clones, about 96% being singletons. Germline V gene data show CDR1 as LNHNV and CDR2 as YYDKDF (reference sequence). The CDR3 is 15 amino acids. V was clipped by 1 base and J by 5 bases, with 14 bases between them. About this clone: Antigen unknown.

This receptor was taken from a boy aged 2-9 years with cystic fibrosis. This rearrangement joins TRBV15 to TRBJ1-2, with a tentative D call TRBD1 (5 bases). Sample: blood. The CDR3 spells CATSRAQGQGYGYTF. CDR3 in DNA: TGTGCCACCAGCAGAGCACAAGGGCAGGGTTATGGCTACACCTTC.